A selection of T cell receptor beta chains follows, all from one sample in a study of PD-1 blockade in mismatch repair-deficient tumors. The repertoire was sequenced with immunoSEQ multiplex PCR; TCRdb's copy has only in-frame clones and lacks some. The repertoire consists of over 30,000 clones, with around 80% occurring once and the leading ten covering 3% to 3.5%. The source material was PBMCs, sampled around 6 weeks after starting pembrolizumab. The receptor set was obtained from an adult with mismatch repair-deficient cancer. Both conserved end residues are part of each CDR3. Fields, in order: CDR3 DNA, CDR3 protein, clone size, V gene, D gene, J gene. D genes are given only for firm matches. Where a row states a size, it is once, few, many or the class of an expanded clone; other rows omit it.

CDR3 DNA: TGTGCCAGCAGCGTAGGGGCTAGCGGGAGATCTGGGGCCAACGTCCTGACTTTC; CDR3 protein: CASSVGASGRSGANVLTF; clone size: -; V gene: TRBV9; D gene: TRBD2; J gene: TRBJ2-6
CDR3 DNA: TGTGCCAGCTCAATTACCGGACAAGCCAAAAACATTCAGTACTTC; CDR3 protein: CASSITGQAKNIQYF; clone size: -; V gene: TRBV18; D gene: -; J gene: TRBJ2-4
CDR3 DNA: TGTGCCATCAGTGAAGGGGACAGGGGGGAAGATACGCAGTATTTT; CDR3 protein: CAISEGDRGEDTQYF; clone size: -; V gene: TRBV10-3; D gene: TRBD1; J gene: TRBJ2-3
CDR3 DNA: TGTGCCAGCAGCCCCGGACAGTCCTACGAGCAGTACTTC; CDR3 protein: CASSPGQSYEQYF; clone size: -; V gene: TRBV7-7; D gene: -; J gene: TRBJ2-7
CDR3 DNA: TGTGCCTGGAGTGTGCGGTTATGGAACACCGGGGAGCTGTTTTTT; CDR3 protein: CAWSVRLWNTGELFF; clone size: -; V gene: TRBV30; D gene: -; J gene: TRBJ2-2
CDR3 DNA: TGTGCCAGCAGCTTGAATGGGGGCAAGATTGAAGCTTTCTTT; CDR3 protein: CASSLNGGKIEAFF; clone size: -; V gene: TRBV5-8; D gene: -; J gene: TRBJ1-1
CDR3 DNA: TGTGCCAGCAGTTTACAGGGCACAGATACGCAGTATTTT; CDR3 protein: CASSLQGTDTQYF; clone size: -; V gene: TRBV28; D gene: -; J gene: TRBJ2-3
CDR3 DNA: TGTGAGGTCCGGGACAGCTTCTACGAGCAGTACTTC; CDR3 protein: CEVRDSFYEQYF; clone size: few; V gene: TRBV28; D gene: TRBD1; J gene: TRBJ2-7
CDR3 DNA: TGTGCCAGCTCACCTGGAGCCCTTAGCACAGATACGCAGTATTTT; CDR3 protein: CASSPGALSTDTQYF; clone size: -; V gene: TRBV18; D gene: -; J gene: TRBJ2-3
CDR3 DNA: TGTGCCAGCAGACCCGACAGCTACAATGAGCAGTTCTTC; CDR3 protein: CASRPDSYNEQFF; clone size: -; V gene: TRBV6-6; D gene: -; J gene: TRBJ2-1
CDR3 DNA: TGTGCCAGCTCACCACAGGAGTTCTCGAACACTGAAGCTTTCTTT; CDR3 protein: CASSPQEFSNTEAFF; clone size: -; V gene: TRBV18; D gene: -; J gene: TRBJ1-1
CDR3 DNA: TGTGCCTGGAGTGTTAAGTACCTCAGGACTAGCGGGAGTGAACGATACTACGAGCAGTACTTC; CDR3 protein: CAWSVKYLRTSGSERYYEQYF; clone size: -; V gene: TRBV30; D gene: TRBD2; J gene: TRBJ2-7
CDR3 DNA: TGTGCCAGCAGCTTGGTACGTGCCCCTGCGGACACTGAAGCTTTCTTT; CDR3 protein: CASSLVRAPADTEAFF; clone size: -; V gene: TRBV5-5; D gene: -; J gene: TRBJ1-1
CDR3 DNA: TGTGCCAGCAGTTCCCAACAGACTAGCGGGATTAGGGATGAGCAGTTCTTC; CDR3 protein: CASSSQQTSGIRDEQFF; clone size: -; V gene: TRBV27; D gene: TRBD2; J gene: TRBJ2-1
CDR3 DNA: TGTGCCAGCAGTGATTCGACAGGGGAAGAGTTCTTC; CDR3 protein: CASSDSTGEEFF; clone size: -; V gene: TRBV2; D gene: TRBD1; J gene: TRBJ2-1
CDR3 DNA: TGTGCCAGCAGGAACCGGACAGGGCGGACTGAAGCTTTCTTT; CDR3 protein: CASRNRTGRTEAFF; clone size: -; V gene: TRBV6-1; D gene: TRBD1; J gene: TRBJ1-1
CDR3 DNA: TGTGCCAGCAGTGGGACAGGGGGCGTCGGAAGGTCTTTCTTT; CDR3 protein: CASSGTGGVGRSFF; clone size: -; V gene: TRBV25-1; D gene: TRBD1; J gene: TRBJ1-1
CDR3 DNA: TGCGCCAGCAGGGCGGGAGGTTCCTACAATGAGCAGTTCTTC; CDR3 protein: CASRAGGSYNEQFF; clone size: -; V gene: TRBV23-1; D gene: TRBD2; J gene: TRBJ2-1
CDR3 DNA: TGTGCCAGCAGTTTGGGGCCAACCTCTTCACCCCTCCACTTT; CDR3 protein: CASSLGPTSSPLHF; clone size: -; V gene: TRBV28; D gene: -; J gene: TRBJ1-6
CDR3 DNA: TGTGCCAGCAGTTTATCAGGGACAGACTACCGGACCGGGGGATTGTACAATGAGCAGTTCTTC; CDR3 protein: CASSLSGTDYRTGGLYNEQFF; clone size: -; V gene: TRBV28; D gene: -; J gene: TRBJ2-1
CDR3 DNA: TGTGCCAGCAGTACCGGACAGGGGAGCAACTATGGCTACACCTTC; CDR3 protein: CASSTGQGSNYGYTF; clone size: few; V gene: TRBV2; D gene: TRBD1; J gene: TRBJ1-2
CDR3 DNA: TGTGCCAGCAGCTTAATAGGAGATAGCAATCAGCCCCAGCATTTT; CDR3 protein: CASSLIGDSNQPQHF; clone size: -; V gene: TRBV5-5; D gene: -; J gene: TRBJ1-5